This TCR beta chain was profiled in a study of T cell responses to AZD1222 COVID-19 vaccine. The overall study: Second-dose recipients at about 4 or about 12 weeks were treated as one pooled group. Findings and limits, study-wide: Regions 160-218 and 743-854 dominated among vaccine-associated CD4 TCRs spanning spike. None of the repertoires were sampled until the peak T cell response had passed. Most donors were white British and more were female, and clonal diversity was possibly underestimated.

Only a few counts were recorded for this clone. Its antigen is undetermined. Produced via immunoSEQ multiplex PCR; TCRdb's table is partial and in-frame only. The repertoire holds fewer than 200,000 clones, with 85% to 90% as singletons. This CDR3 contains 16 residues. Germline trimming cut 4 bases from V and 3 bases from J; bases unmatched to any gene: 10. The germline gives CDR1 LGHDT, CDR2 YNNKEL (reference sequence). This sequence joins TRBV3-1 (or the pseudogene TRBV3-2) and TRBJ2-7; 9 bases match TRBD1. This clonotype was sampled from an adult in good health. The sequences come from peripheral blood, collected on day 0 of AZD1222 vaccination. CDR3 DNA: TGTGCCAGCAGCCCCCGGGACAGGGCATTGGGCTACGAGCAGTACTTC. It specifies CASSPRDRALGYEQYF.